Shown below are 6 T cell receptor beta chains from a single sample sequenced in a study of CD8 T cells in ankylosing spondylitis. Study conclusions and caveats: Ankylosing spondylitis blood seemed to carry a telltale TCR beta motif made of under 10 highly homologous variants.

These receptors have no identified antigens. TCRdb ran MiXCR on the 5' RACE reads and lists one entry per CDR3 protein. The sample consists of roughly 400,000 distinct CDR3 sequences, around 20% of them appearing once. The sequenced material came from blood, either unsorted or a sorted T cell fraction (not recorded which). The receptors stem from a male donor with ankylosing spondylitis.

The genes are TRBV9 and TRBJ2-1; D perhaps matches TRBD2 (5 bases). Germline loops: CDR1 SGDLS, CDR2 YYNGEE. CDR3 size: 16 residues. V shed 4 bases and J shed 5 bases, with 19 bases lying between them. In DNA form, the CDR3 reads TGTGCCAGCAGCCCATACCACGGGGTGGGAGACAATGAGCAGTTCTTC. Translated, it gives CASSPYHGVGDNEQFF.

This clonotype was observed a handful of times. V gene TRBV6-1 combines with J gene TRBJ2-2; 8 positions match TRBD2. Unmatched junction bases numbered 9, after V lost 10 bases and J lost 5 bases. Germline loops: CDR1 MNHNS, CDR2 SASEGT. CDR3 length: 14 amino acids. The CDR3: CAIPTSAGTGELFF. DNA for the CDR3: TGTGCCATCCCGACTAGCGCCGGTACCGGGGAGCTGTTTTTT.

This clonotype showed up just a few times. V and J are TRBV7-6 and TRBJ1-6, with a weak D call TRBD1 (5 bases). This CDR3 has 16 residues. Germline CDR1 and CDR2: SGHVS and FNYEAQ. V lost 0 bases to trimming and J lost 2 bases, with 8 bases between them. The CDR3 here is CASSLAGGAYNSPLHF. CDR3 nucleotide sequence: TGTGCCAGCAGCTTAGCCGGGGGGGCCTATAATTCACCCCTCCACTTT.

Only a few counts were recorded for this clonotype. The chain uses TRBV12-3 or TRBV12-4 and TRBJ1-5, with D unclear. The CDR3 totals 15 residues. V was pared by 2 bases and J by 1 base, with 9 bases between. The CDR3 is CASSLSPGSNQPQHF. DNA for the CDR3: TGTGCCAGCAGTTTAAGTCCGGGGAGCAATCAGCCCCAGCATTTT.

The chain couples TRBV24-1 to TRBJ2-1, with no clear D. The CDR3 has 16 amino acids. The V gene lost 0 bases and the J gene lost 0 bases, with 8 bases spanning the gap. Germline V gene lookup returns CDR1 KGHDR and CDR2 SFDVKD. The CDR3 spells CATSDLSQSSYNEQFF. CDR3 nucleotides: TGTGCCACCAGTGATTTGTCACAGAGCTCCTACAATGAGCAGTTCTTC.

V and J are TRBV20-1 and TRBJ1-4; D is unresolved. Trimming removed 3 bases from V and 0 bases from J, with 14 bases in between. The CDR3 spans 16 residues. Germline V gene sequence: CDR1 DFQATT, CDR2 SNEGSKA (reference sequence). CDR3 residues: CSARIRYSATNEKLFF. The CDR3 DNA reads as TGCAGTGCTAGGATAAGATACTCAGCAACTAATGAAAAACTGTTTTTT.